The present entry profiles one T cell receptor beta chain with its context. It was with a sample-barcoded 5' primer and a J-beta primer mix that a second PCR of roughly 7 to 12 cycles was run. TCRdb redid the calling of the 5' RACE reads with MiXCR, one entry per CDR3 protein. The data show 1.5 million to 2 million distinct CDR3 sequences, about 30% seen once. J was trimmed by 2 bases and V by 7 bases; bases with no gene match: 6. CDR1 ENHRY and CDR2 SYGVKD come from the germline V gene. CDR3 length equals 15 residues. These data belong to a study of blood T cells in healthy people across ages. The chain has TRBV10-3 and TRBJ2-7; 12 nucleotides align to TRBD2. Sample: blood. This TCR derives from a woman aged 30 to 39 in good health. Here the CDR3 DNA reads TGTGCCATCAACCCGACTAGCGGGAGCCCCTACGAGCAGTACTTC. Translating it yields CAINPTSGSPYEQYF.